The 5 T cell receptor beta chains below were found in one sample sequenced in a study of shared clonotypes between healthy human individuals (dated by TCRdb to 2018 to 2020). Library preparation was by the immunoSEQ multiplex PCR assay. Not all clones reach the TCRdb copy of this immuneACCESS table, which keeps in-frame sequences only. Checked studies attribute under half of the gap to unresolved V genes and leave the rest unexplained. Counted in this sample were 2 million to 2.5 million clones; 90% to 95% of them appeared once. The leading ten clones occupy 0.39% of the sample. Input material: naive CD4+ T cells from PBMCs. The sample's cell subset or site label, in plain terms: CD45RA+ positively selected. The receptors stem from a young man in good health. Some clones in this sample may be carry-over from other donors' samples.

The rearrangement uses TRBV5-1 and TRBJ2-5; tentative D call: TRBD2 (6 bases). This CDR3 is built from 13 residues. Germline V gives CDR1 SGHRS, CDR2 YFSETQ. V lost 6 bases to trimming and J lost 5 bases, with 14 bases between them. CDR3: CASNPGELETQYF. DNA for the CDR3: TGCGCCAGCAATCCGGGAGAATTGGAGACCCAGTACTTC. The full variable domain, completed using reference TRBV5-1 and TRBJ2-5, is KAGVTQTPRYLIKTRGQQVTLSCSPISGHRSVSWYQQTPGQGLQFLFEYFSETQRNKGNFPGRFSGRQFSNSRSEMNVSTLELGDSALYLCASNPGELETQYFGPGTRLLVL.

V gene TRBV6-1 combines with J gene TRBJ2-7, with a weak D call TRBD2 (5 bases). The germline V gene encodes CDR1 MNHNS and CDR2 SASEGT. This CDR3 contains 16 residues. V lost 0 bases, J lost 2 bases, and 14 bases lay in between. CDR3 in amino acids: CASSEAGAGDPYEQYF. The CDR3 DNA follows: TGTGCCAGCAGTGAAGCTGGCGCGGGTGACCCCTACGAGCAGTACTTC.

The rearrangement joins TRBV29-1 to TRBJ2-7, with a possible D match to TRBD2 (6 bases). This CDR3 has 13 residues. The ends were cut back, 6 bases at V and 0 bases at J, with 12 bases in the middle. Germline assignment: CDR1 SQVTM and CDR2 ANQGSEA. The CDR3 region has the DNA TGCAGCGTGGGGACTCCGAGCTCCTACGAGCAGTACTTC. Protein sequence: CSVGTPSSYEQYF.

The chain recombines TRBV9 with TRBJ2-5, with D hard to call. V lost 1 base to trimming and J lost 2 bases, with 12 bases between them. From germline, CDR1 is SGDLS and CDR2 YYNGEE. This CDR3 region has 15 residues. The DNA for the CDR3 is TGTGCCAGCAGCGTAAGGGCCAGCCCACAAGAGACCCAGTACTTC. Protein product: CASSVRASPQETQYF.

In this sample, this clone turned up once. Other DNA sequences within the sample encode an identical CDR3. J is TRBJ2-2 and V is TRBV7-3, with D unresolved. Germline V gives CDR1 SGHTA, CDR2 FQGTGA. This CDR3 region has 15 residues. The V and J ends lost 2 bases and 4 bases respectively, with 11 bases between them. The CDR3 DNA sequence: TGTGCCAGCAGCTTAGTGGGTCCGTCCACCGGGGAGCTGTTTTTT. Translating gives CASSLVGPSTGELFF.